These T cell receptor beta chains were read from a single sample in a study of Ad26.COV2.S vaccination and SARS-CoV-2 variants. Here immunoSEQ multiplex PCR was the method, and the copy in TCRdb shows in-frame clones only, minus some. The sample has about 400,000 clones, 83% seen once. Material: peripheral blood, obtained in a trial of Ad26.COV2.S vaccine versus placebo. These receptors were collected from a person between 18 and 65 years old who received the Ad26.COV2.S COVID-19 vaccine or a placebo. Both conserved end residues are part of each CDR3. Clone sizes are given selectively: once, few, many, or a class where the clone is expanded.

-,TRBV25-1,CASSSGAVETQYF
-,TRBV7-2,CASSHAGGTADGRGYTF
-,TRBV10-3,CAIMGGSSGNTIYF
-,TRBV5-1,CASSLVVGVKDTEAFF
-,TRBV12-3/TRBV12-4,CASSLSRGQPQHF
once,TRBV27,CASRGGYEQYF
-,TRBV5-1,CASSLQGTGGYTF
-,TRBV7-2,CASSLAGQGAGSPLHF
-,TRBV12-3/TRBV12-4,CASRTTGAPLHF
-,TRBV11-2,CASRGTGRGQNIQYF
-,TRBV7-9,CASRGLNSPLHF
-,TRBV27,CASSRTNEKLFF
-,TRBV6-6,CASTPASNTGELFF
few,TRBV2,CAGSGSGNTIYF
-,TRBV19,CASSLEPGGQETQYF
-,TRBV5-1,CASTGSGGPYGYTF
-,TRBV28,CASSSLKRGGRNNEQFF
few,TRBV11-2,CASRPPPGQENTEAFF
-,TRBV7-3,CASSSSPKKTQYF
-,TRBV5-1,CASGIAGELFF
-,TRBV11-1,CASSRRDRYYGYTF
-,TRBV7-2,CASSLALPSGGFADTQYF
-,TRBV5-4,CASSVPHAGGFEQFF
-,TRBV27,CASSVPTPVGEQYF
-,TRBV24-1,CATSDRLAGPHEQFF
few,TRBV5-4,CASSSGLAGALSRTDTQYF
-,TRBV7-2,CASSPRLGLFNEKLFF
-,TRBV3-1/TRBV3-2,CASSQVAGTGANVLTF
-,TRBV25-1,CASSWQENTEAFF
-,TRBV19,CASSITGTSYGYTF
-,TRBV6-6,CASRKGRHYNSPLHF
once,TRBV7-8,CASSKDRAPNQPQHF
-,TRBV5-1,CASSPGGSGGMVDYEQYF
-,TRBV7-3,CASSLSGTGGYEQYF
-,TRBV7-9,CASSMDISGYTF
-,TRBV7-6,CASSQTDYGYTF
once,TRBV7-8,CASSSKWGSNQPQHF
-,TRBV28,CASSLRGYTF
-,TRBV9,CASSSMAMNTEAFF
-,TRBV5-5,CASSRPGIGYEQYF
-,TRBV4-1,CASSQDSLGGKNIQYF
-,TRBV5-1,CASSLAGGQDTQYF
few,TRBV7-9,CASSLGAYGYTF
-,TRBV30,CAWSVIQGANYGYTF
-,TRBV18,CASSSRAPTMNTEAFF
-,TRBV7-2,CATRLAGGHEQYF